The following is a T cell receptor (beta chain) sequence with its context. Clinical history as reported by participants underpinned cohort assignment. Exposed participants encountered a COVID-19 case during the 2 weeks preceding study entry. These data come from a study of blood T cell repertoires in COVID-19. The wider study: Whether acute or convalescent, the COVID-19 samples came from the United States, Italy and Spain.

Authors' data handling: Amplifying reference gene primers gave estimates of nucleated cell counts. Clones were read by immunoSEQ multiplex PCR, and TCRdb kept only the in-frame ones, dropping some. The DNA was the basis for D and trimming; V, J and clone size are from that table. Of 350,000 to 400,000 clones in the sample, about nine tenths were seen once. The sequence was collected from a woman in her 40s who had been exposed to COVID-19. Sequenced sample: PBMCs or T cells enriched from blood (not recorded which).

In DNA form, the CDR3 reads TGCGCCAGCAGCTTGCAGCCGGGGGATACGCAGTATTTT. It translates to CASSLQPGDTQYF. The chain combines TRBV5-1 with TRBJ2-3; a weak D match, TRBD2 (5 bases). CDR3 length equals 13 residues. Trimming stripped 1 base from V and 6 bases from J, with 9 bases between. The germline gives CDR1 SGHRS, CDR2 YFSETQ.